This T cell receptor (beta chain) was identified during a study of blood T cells in healthy people across ages. A sample-barcoded 5' primer and a J-beta primer mix were used in a second PCR of roughly 7 to 11 cycles. Via MiXCR, TCRdb re-called the 5' RACE reads, giving one row per CDR3 protein. The data contain 500,000 to 600,000 distinct CDR3 sequences, 27% of them singletons. Germline CDR1 is MGHDK and CDR2 is SYGVNS. There are 14 residues in the CDR3. V shed 8 bases and J shed 0 bases, with 13 bases lying between them. The rearrangement joins TRBV25-1 to TRBJ2-5; D is possibly TRBD1 (5 bases). The specimen sequenced was blood. The sequence was obtained from a woman in her 70s in good health. The CDR3 spells CASGFRANQETQYF. DNA of the CDR3: TGTGCCAGCGGATTCAGGGCGAACCAAGAGACCCAGTACTTC.